This paragraph reports one TCR beta chain. TCRdb re-called the PCR reads through MiXCR, storing one row per CDR3 protein. The sample contains 25,000 to 30,000 distinct CDR3 sequences, over 40% of which appear only once. This entry belongs to a study of vaccination and CD4 T cells after COVID-19. Study background: Post-COVID sampling occurred a median around 100 days after diagnosis (range 35 to 161). Post-vaccine sampling followed dose two by a median roughly 76 days (range 14 to 241). Specimens were obtained from three convalescent patients at day 14 and at days 161 to 241 post-vaccination.

The CDR3 has 14 residues. V was shortened by 9 bases and J by 2 bases, with 16 bases between the two germline ends. The V gene's germline CDR1 is KGHDR and CDR2 SFDVKD. Time point given: late sampling 161 to 241 days after vaccination in three convalescent patients. The V call is TRBV24-1, the J call TRBJ2-7, with a tentative D call TRBD1 (5 bases). The specimen was CD4+ T cells from blood, collected about 7 months after SARS-CoV-2 vaccination. The clonotype originates from a human donor who had recovered from COVID-19. CDR3 sequence reads: CATGSTVPPYEQYF. The CDR3 DNA sequence: TGTGCCACCGGCTCGACAGTCCCTCCCTACGAGCAGTACTTC.